These T cell receptor beta chains were read from a single sample in a study of blood T cell repertoires in COVID-19. Only in-frame clones appear in the TCRdb table, and some are missing; sequencing was by immunoSEQ multiplex PCR. The sample yields approximately 200,000 clones, roughly four fifths seen once. Sequences were obtained from PBMCs or T cells enriched from blood (not recorded which). The receptor set was obtained from a man aged 40-50 years who had recovered from COVID-19. Each CDR3 is given with its conserved first and last residue. The order of the fields is D gene, clone size, V gene, J gene, CDR3 DNA, CDR3 protein. A D gene is named only where the DNA matches it firmly. Some rows have no size entry. The others give once, few or many, or a class for an expanded clone.

-	once	TRBV3-1/TRBV3-2	TRBJ2-3	TGTGCCAGCAGCCTAGGACTTCACACAGATACGCAGTATTTT	CASSLGLHTDTQYF
-	-	TRBV7-8	TRBJ2-5	TGTGCCAGCAGCCCTCGACAGTTCCAAGAGACCCAGTACTTC	CASSPRQFQETQYF
TRBD2	-	TRBV27	TRBJ2-2	TGTGCCAGCAGTCTGGGACTAGCGGGAGTCGGGGAGCTGTTTTTT	CASSLGLAGVGELFF
-	-	TRBV10-3	TRBJ1-1	TGTGCCATCAGCGAGAGGGCTAGGGGAACTGAAGCTTTCTTT	CAISERARGTEAFF
-	-	TRBV11-2	TRBJ2-1	TGTGCCAGCAGCCCCGAGGTGGACATCCTTTACAATGAGCAGTTCTTC	CASSPEVDILYNEQFF
-	-	TRBV10-2	TRBJ2-3	TGCGCCAGCAGTGAGCCTCGGCAGGGGTCCACAGATACGCAGTATTTT	CASSEPRQGSTDTQYF
-	few	TRBV5-5	TRBJ1-2	TGTGCCAGCAGCTTGTCGGTACAGGGAAAATATGGCTACACCTTC	CASSLSVQGKYGYTF
TRBD2	few	TRBV5-4	TRBJ2-3	TGTGCCAGCAGCTTGGGACTAGCGGGAGTAGATACGCAGTATTTT	CASSLGLAGVDTQYF
TRBD1	-	TRBV28	TRBJ1-2	TGTGCCAGCAGAGAGGGACAGGGGGCGGATGGCTACACCTTC	CASREGQGADGYTF
-	-	TRBV6-5	TRBJ1-5	TGTGCCAGCAGGGGTAGCGACAGGCCCTATCAGCCCCAGCATTTT	CASRGSDRPYQPQHF
-	-	TRBV28	TRBJ1-1	TGTGCCAGCAGTTTGCGTAACACCTGGAGGGGTTTCTTT	CASSLRNTWRGFF
-	-	TRBV18	TRBJ2-3	TGTGCCAGCTCACTTTACAGGGAAATCGGCCCAGATACGCAGTATTTT	CASSLYREIGPDTQYF
TRBD1	once	TRBV30	TRBJ1-5	TGTGCCTGGAGTCACGGACAGGGAAGCAATCAGCCCCAGCATTTT	CAWSHGQGSNQPQHF
TRBD1	-	TRBV6-5	TRBJ2-2	TGTGCCAGCAGTTACGGACAGGGGGCTACCGGGGAGCTGTTTTTT	CASSYGQGATGELFF
-	-	TRBV5-4	TRBJ1-1	TGTGCCACTTGGGCACAGGTATCGGGCGTGGACACTGAAGCTTTCTTT	CATWAQVSGVDTEAFF
TRBD2	-	TRBV10-3	TRBJ2-7	TGTGCCATCAGTGCCTCTAGCGGGAGCCCCTACGAGCAGTACTTC	CAISASSGSPYEQYF
-	-	TRBV6-5	TRBJ2-7	TGTGCCAGCAGTTACTCGCTAACAGGATCCTACGAGCAGTACTTC	CASSYSLTGSYEQYF
-	few	TRBV3-1/TRBV3-2	TRBJ2-2	TGTGCCAGCAGCCAAGATTGGTCCCTACCCCCGTTCGGGGAGCTGTTTTTT	CASSQDWSLPPFGELFF
TRBD1	-	TRBV7-9	TRBJ1-6	TGTGCCAGCAGCCCTTGGACAGGTTATAATTCACCCCTCCACTTT	CASSPWTGYNSPLHF
-	-	TRBV5-6	TRBJ2-7	TGTGCCAGCAGCGTAACCGGGTACGGCGAAAGGGAGCAGTACTTC	CASSVTGYGEREQYF
TRBD1	-	TRBV5-1	TRBJ1-1	TGCGCCAGCAGCTTGGGACAGGGGGCTCTGAACACTGAAGCTTTCTTT	CASSLGQGALNTEAFF
-	-	TRBV2	TRBJ2-3	TGTGCCAGCCGGAGTCCTAGCCCGCCCACAGATACGCAGTATTTT	CASRSPSPPTDTQYF
-	-	TRBV9	TRBJ1-5	TGTGCCAGCAGCGTAGGCGGCAGGGTCAATCAGCCCCAGCATTTT	CASSVGGRVNQPQHF
-	-	TRBV9	TRBJ2-3	TGTGCCAGCAGCGTAGCGGCGAGGTGGACAGATACGCAGTATTTT	CASSVAARWTDTQYF
-	-	TRBV3-1/TRBV3-2	TRBJ1-5	TGTGCCAGCAGCCAAGGTTGGACCTTCGGGGATCAGCCCCAGCATTTT	CASSQGWTFGDQPQHF
-	-	TRBV12-1	TRBJ2-7	TGTGCCAGCACCCCCATAGTGCCGGGACTAGCGGGAGACAGCTCCTACGAGCAGTACTTC	CASTPIVPGLAGDSSYEQYF
TRBD1	-	TRBV5-6	TRBJ2-7	TGTGCCAGCAGCTTGGTAAGGACAGGCTCCTACGAGCAGTACTTC	CASSLVRTGSYEQYF
TRBD1	-	TRBV2	TRBJ1-4	TGTGCCAGCTCCGGGACAGTTGAAAAACTGTTTTTT	CASSGTVEKLFF
-	-	TRBV3-1/TRBV3-2	TRBJ1-3	TGTGCCAGCAGCCCTCTAGGGAGTATCTCTGGAAACACCATATATTTT	CASSPLGSISGNTIYF
TRBD1	few	TRBV5-4	TRBJ1-3	TGTGCCAGCAGCGAGGACAGGGTTGGAAACACCATATATTTT	CASSEDRVGNTIYF
-	-	TRBV11-3	TRBJ1-1	TGTGCCAGCAGCCGTCAGGGTGACACTGAAGCTTTCTTT	CASSRQGDTEAFF
TRBD1	few	TRBV5-1	TRBJ1-4	TGCGCCAGCAGCTTAGGACAGGGCGGCTCAACTAATGAAAAACTGTTTTTT	CASSLGQGGSTNEKLFF
-	-	TRBV4-1	TRBJ2-5	TGCGCCAGCAGCCAAGGAGAGGGGGAGGGCCCCAAGGAGACCCAGTACTTC	CASSQGEGEGPKETQYF